This T cell receptor (beta chain) appears in the sequencing data of a study of blood T cell repertoires in COVID-19 (dated by TCRdb to 2018 to 2021). Regarding the research as a whole: The collaborator samples originated in the United States, Italy and Spain and spanned the acute and convalescent phases of COVID-19. Subjects who had been exposed to COVID-19, were actively infected with it, or had recovered from it provided the deeply sampled blood TCRbeta repertoires that made up the dataset. A freely available public database, intended as a resource for researchers studying the immune response to SARS-CoV-2, is where the repertoires were released. The prospective study material was composed of cDNA or gDNA derived from T cells, B-cell-depleted T cells, or PBMCs. The sample metadata nearly always contained a de-identified subject ID, COVID-19 status, age in years and sex. HLA class I and class II types, where available, came from metadata supplied by the sample provider rather than from assay-based typing. The samples were drawn from the first 160 participants of the ongoing ImmuneRACE study and from more than 1,000 subjects provided by 6 global collaborators. Summary of the overall study and its limitations: The amount of clinical and demographic metadata varied by source and participant and was provided uncurated.

Participants in the prospective study were aged roughly 18 to 100 years, lived in 20 to 30 United States geographic areas, and enrolled through a virtual design. In the prospective study, participants were assigned to cohorts based on the clinical history participants reported in a screening survey and a study questionnaire. ImmuneRACE Cohort 3 recovered participants were defined by two consecutive negative NP/OP PCR tests, healthcare professional clearance, or symptom resolution. Mobile phlebotomists in the prospective study collected whole blood, serum and a nasopharyngeal or oropharyngeal swab from every participant. Additional blood draws and questionnaires over a roughly two-month period could optionally be provided by prospective study participants. Blood samples from the prospective study were shipped frozen or at room temperature prior to DNA extraction. Trimming removed 7 bases from V and 3 bases from J, leaving 19 bases between the germline ends. Looking up the germline V gene (reference sequence) yields CDR1 SEHNR and CDR2 FQNEAQ. The CDR3 holds 15 amino acids from the cysteine to the phenylalanine. Only the CDR3 region is kept as DNA, spanning 45 bases read in frame from base 1.

In regard to this clone: The antigen it binds to is not known. No much larger clone is present one base from it, and per-base qualities are unavailable.

TCRbeta CDR3 regions were amplified from genomic DNA using the immunoSEQ Assay, a bias-controlled multiplex PCR. In the source study's methods: Within the assay, amplification of reference gene primers was used to estimate how many nucleated cells each sample contained. To quantify the absolute abundance of each unique TCRbeta CDR3 rearrangement, sequence reads were collapsed and filtered. For each sample, productive Simpson clonality was calculated as the square root of Simpson's diversity index over productive rearrangements. The source is immuneACCESS, and TCRdb retained only in-frame sequences with V and J called. Part of the clones is not carried over; for the studies checked, unresolved V genes explain less than half of this, and the remainder is unexplained. V and J calls and clone size follow that table, whereas D and trimming were derived from the DNA. For this sample there are roughly 200,000 clones; roughly four fifths appear just once. The leading ten clones occupy over 9.5% of the sample.

The chain was built from TRBV7-9 and TRBJ2-7, with a tentative D gene TRBD1 over 5 matching bases. This sequence originates from a man between 40 and 49 years old who had recovered from COVID-19. Sequenced input: PBMCs or T cells enriched from blood (not recorded which). Read as DNA, the sequence is TGTGCCAGCACCACAGAAAGGGGCCGACTCTACGAGCAGTACTTC. This is translated as CASTTERGRLYEQYF.